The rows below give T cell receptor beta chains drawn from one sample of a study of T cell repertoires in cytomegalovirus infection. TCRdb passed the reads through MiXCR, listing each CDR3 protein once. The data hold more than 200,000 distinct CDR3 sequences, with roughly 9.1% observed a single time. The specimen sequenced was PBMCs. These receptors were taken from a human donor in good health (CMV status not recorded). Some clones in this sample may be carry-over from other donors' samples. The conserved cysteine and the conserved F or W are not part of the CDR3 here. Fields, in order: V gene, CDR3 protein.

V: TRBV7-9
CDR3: ASSLSDSWETQY

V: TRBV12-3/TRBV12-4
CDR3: ASSLDGVNYGYT

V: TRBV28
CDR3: ASRVSARYNQPQH

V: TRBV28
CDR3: ASFPTGTSTDTQY

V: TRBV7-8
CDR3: ASSFRTLSAYNEQF

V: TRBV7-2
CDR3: ASSHYAVTSYLTGELF

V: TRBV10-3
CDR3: AISETSWTDTQY

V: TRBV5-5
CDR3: ASSLGGDRVMNTEAF

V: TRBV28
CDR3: ASSGSQNTGELF

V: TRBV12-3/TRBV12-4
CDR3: ASSLKVMGTLTRDQPQH

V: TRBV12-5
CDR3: ASALDVPYYGYT

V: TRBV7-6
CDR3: ASSFSQGGYI

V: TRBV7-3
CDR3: ASSLTGLITDTQY

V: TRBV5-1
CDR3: ASGSTGRGLGEQY

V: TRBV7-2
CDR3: ASSPTGGYGYT

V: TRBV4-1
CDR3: ASSQEPRAGSSYNSPLH

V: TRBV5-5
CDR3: ASSLWTSGTGELF

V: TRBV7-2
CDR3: ASSTEGGPGGGYT

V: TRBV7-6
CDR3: ASSDGSSYEQY